This TCR beta chain was retrieved from a study of T cells in Graves' hyperthyroidism and ophthalmopathy. RNA transcripts gave rise to amplified TCR beta CDR3 regions. Using the HTBI primer set, a first-round RT-PCR was run on the TCR CDR3. TCRdb re-derived calls from the multiplex PCR reads in MiXCR, one entry per CDR3 protein. The table has about 480,000 distinct CDR3 sequences, approximately 23% seen once; the top ten hold about 53%. This sample holds PBMCs from around 9.9 ml fresh peripheral blood. CDR3 size: 14 residues. Germline assignment: CDR1 SGHTA and CDR2 FQGTGA. Trimming took off 5 bases at V and 7 bases at J, with 17 bases between the two ends.

Sample: blood. The receptor's source is a woman in her 70s with Graves' ophthalmopathy. The V and J genes are TRBV7-3 and TRBJ2-5; D may be TRBD2 (7 bases). The CDR3 here is CASSPGLGGGTQYF. The CDR3 nucleotides are TGTGCCAGCAGCCCCGGTTTGGGAGGGGGGACCCAGTACTTC.